This entry describes one TCR beta chain. TCRdb passed the RT-PCR reads through MiXCR, listing each CDR3 protein once. The sample lists about 160,000 distinct CDR3 sequences; 30% were seen once. The data were obtained in a study of patients and donors after allogeneic stem cell transplantation. The sequencing input was blood, either unsorted or a sorted T cell fraction (not recorded which). This TCR came from a human donor who was either an allogeneic HSCT recipient or a stem cell or donor lymphocyte infusion donor (not recorded which). It is not recorded whose cells these are; they may come from a transplant donor.

In DNA, the CDR3 is TGTGCCACCAGTGATTTGCTACCGGGGACAACCGGGGAGCTGTTTTTT. Protein product: CATSDLLPGTTGELFF. The chain has TRBV24-1 and TRBJ2-2; D might be TRBD1 (6 bases). This CDR3 spans 16 amino acids. V lost 0 bases and J lost 5, with 12 bases in between. The germline gives CDR1 KGHDR, CDR2 SFDVKD.